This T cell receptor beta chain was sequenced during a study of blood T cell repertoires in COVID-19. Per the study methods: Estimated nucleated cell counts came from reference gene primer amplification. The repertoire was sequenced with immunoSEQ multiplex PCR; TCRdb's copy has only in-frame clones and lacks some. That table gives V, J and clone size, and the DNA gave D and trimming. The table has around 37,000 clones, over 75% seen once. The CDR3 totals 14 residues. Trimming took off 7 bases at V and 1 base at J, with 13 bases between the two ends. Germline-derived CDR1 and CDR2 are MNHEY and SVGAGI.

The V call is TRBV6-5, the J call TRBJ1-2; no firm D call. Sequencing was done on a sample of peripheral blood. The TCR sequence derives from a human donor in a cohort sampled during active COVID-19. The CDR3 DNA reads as TGTGCCAGCATGAAAGCGGAGTTTAACTATGGCTACACCTTC. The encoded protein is CASMKAEFNYGYTF.